The entry below describes one T cell receptor (beta chain). Its antigen target is currently unknown. No base quality information exists; no much larger clone differs at one position. Patients with autoimmune disease history or receiving systemic immunosuppression were excluded from the trial. Peripheral blood for TCR sequencing was drawn from every dose cohort at baseline, at cycle 4 day 1 and at cycle 7 day 1. Samples came from an open-label, multicenter, first-in-human phase I dose-escalation trial of ivuxolimab. Adults with locally advanced or metastatic head and neck squamous cell, hepatocellular, melanoma or renal cell carcinoma were enrolled in the trial. Before TCR sequencing, CD4+ and CD8+ T cells were separately sorted from peripheral blood. The record originates from a study of OX40 agonist ivuxolimab in advanced cancers. Notes on the research overall: The costimulatory receptor OX40 (CD134) was targeted by ivuxolimab, a fully human IgG2 agonistic monoclonal antibody. Intravenous ivuxolimab was administered to patients every 2 weeks at six dose levels: 0.01, 0.1, 0.3, 1.5, 3 and 10 mg/kg. Among the approximately 50 dose-escalation patients, some 20 had hepatocellular carcinoma, roughly 15 melanoma, 9 renal cell carcinoma and 9 head and neck cancer. Prior anti-PD-1, anti-PD-L1 or anti-CTLA-4 therapy was permitted, and 30% to 50% of dose-escalation patients had received checkpoint inhibitors. Peripheral TCRbeta sequencing aimed to test whether ivuxolimab altered TCR sequence diversity and caused clonal T-cell expansion. Three dose-escalation patients achieved partial responses, one with hepatocellular carcinoma and two with cutaneous melanoma. In the dose-escalation cohort, around four fifths of patients were male, and the mean age was roughly 60 years with a range of roughly 23 to 90. The paper covers the monotherapy dose-escalation part of the phase I ivuxolimab trial, which included N of about 56 patients.

From the cysteine through the phenylalanine, the CDR3 covers 13 amino acids. The kept DNA is CDR3 alone, 39 bases in frame from the first base. V loses 5 bases at its end and J loses 7 bases; junction bases beyond the gene matches: 6. CDR1 SGHTA and CDR2 FQGNSA were looked up in the germline V gene. Study-level results and caveats: Partial responders in the 0.1-3.0 mg/kg groups had among the lowest normalized peripheral clonal expansion, especially among CD8+ T cells. Which antigens the clonally expanded peripheral T cells were specific for was not determined. Low levels of normalized T-cell clonal expansion were also seen in some nonresponding patients. Clonal expansion of both CD4+ and CD8+ blood T cells was observed from baseline to week 6 at doses 0.1 to 3.0 mg/kg. After ivuxolimab, more expanded clones were found on average in CD8+ T cells than in CD4+ T cells.

To sequence the TCRbeta CDR3 region, genomic DNA was isolated from the sorted cells. The immunoSEQ Assay was used to sequence the TCRbeta CDR3 regions. TCRdb holds this immuneACCESS table with in-frame rearrangements only. Some clones are missing; in checked studies, unresolved V genes explain under half, and the rest has no known cause. For this sample the table gives about 79,000 clones, of which approximately 90% were detected only once. The ten largest account for around 0.5% of the sample. The material sequenced was CD4+ or CD8+ T cells sorted from blood, taken in a trial of the OX40 agonist ivuxolimab. The chain links TRBV7-2 with TRBJ2-3, with 7 central nucleotides matching TRBD1. The sequence was collected from an adult with an advanced solid tumor such as melanoma, head and neck, liver or kidney cancer. At the DNA level, the sequence is TGTGCCAGCAGCAGACAGGGTGCAAATACGCAGTATTTT. Its translation is CASSRQGANTQYF.